The 32 T cell receptor beta chains listed next were all sequenced from one sample in a study of blood T cell repertoires in COVID-19. Some clones are missing from TCRdb's copy, which holds only in-frame ones; the method was immunoSEQ multiplex PCR. The sample includes over 350,000 clones, approximately 90% of them seen just once. Specimen: PBMCs or T cells enriched from blood (not recorded which). These receptors all come from a woman aged 35 to 49 who had been exposed to COVID-19.

The CDR3 DNA is TGCGCCAGCAGCTATAGACAGGGAGGCACAGATACGCAGTATTTT. Its protein is CASSYRQGGTDTQYF. The chain joins TRBV5-1 to TRBJ2-3, with TRBD1 matching 7 bases. The V gene's germline CDR1 is SGHRS and CDR2 YFSETQ. V shed 3 bases and J 1 base; nucleotides not matched to a gene: 5. The CDR3 contains 15 residues.

The chain has TRBV7-8 and TRBJ1-2; D might be TRBD1 (6 bases). This CDR3 is 13 amino acids long. CDR1 is SGHVS and CDR2 is FQNEAQ in the germline V gene. V lost 5 bases and J 5 bases, leaving 12 bases between the germline ends. The CDR3 is CASSAPGDYGYTF. CDR3 in DNA: TGTGCCAGCAGCGCCCCAGGGGATTATGGCTACACCTTC.

This clone was observed once. The CDR3 nucleotides are TGTGCCAGCCGGGGATTGGCAGCTAACTATGGCTACACCTTC. This encodes CASRGLAANYGYTF. This sequence joins TRBV6-5 and TRBJ1-2, with unresolved D. Germline V lookup: CDR1 MNHEY, CDR2 SVGAGI. Trimming left V 8 bases short and J 0 bases short, with 13 bases between. The CDR3 covers 14 residues.

The J gene is TRBJ1-4, the V gene TRBV5-4, with D tentatively TRBD1 (6 bases). This CDR3 is built from 14 residues. Germline CDR1 is SGHNT and CDR2 is YYREEE (reference sequence). V was cut by 4 bases and J by 5 bases, with 12 bases left in between. Here the CDR3 reads CASSPGTMNEKLFF. As DNA, the CDR3 is TGTGCCAGCAGCCCGGGGACAATGAATGAAAAACTGTTTTTT. The full variable domain, in which reference TRBV5-4 and TRBJ1-4 provide the parts outside the CDR3, is ETGVTQSPTHLIKTRGQQVTLRCSSQSGHNTVSWYQQALGQGPQFIFQYYREEENGRGNFPPRFSGLQFPNYSSELNVNALELDDSALYLCASSPGTMNEKLFFGSGTQLSVL.

The chain is built from TRBV24-1 and TRBJ1-5; 7 bases are a match to TRBD1. V gave up 3 bases and J gave up 2 bases; unmatched junction bases: 3. Germline V lookup: CDR1 KGHDR, CDR2 SFDVKD. The CDR3 runs 15 residues. This chain's CDR3 is CATSDPGQGNQPQHF. The CDR3 DNA reads as TGTGCCACCAGTGATCCCGGACAGGGCAATCAGCCCCAGCATTTT.

The chain has TRBV2 and TRBJ1-1; 7 bases line up with TRBD1. With V trimmed by 9 bases and J by 4 bases, 8 bases remained unmatched. Germline V lookup: CDR1 SNHLY, CDR2 FYNNEI. The CDR3 contains 13 residues. CDR3 DNA: TGTGCCAGTTCCGGGACAGTCGGCACTGAAGCTTTCTTT. Its protein product is CASSGTVGTEAFF.

The chain links TRBV12-5 to TRBJ2-6; 10 bases align to TRBD1. The CDR3 contains 19 residues. V shed 7 bases and J 2 bases; nucleotides not matched to a gene: 14. Germline CDR1 reads LGHNT; CDR2 reads FRNRAP. CDR3 in amino acids: CASAPPWDRGFTGANVLTF. The CDR3 nucleotides read TGTGCTAGTGCCCCCCCATGGGACAGGGGATTCACTGGGGCCAACGTCCTGACTTTC.

J is TRBJ1-4 and V is TRBV23-1; 8 bases map to TRBD1. TRBV23-1 is an open reading frame whose function is uncertain. J was trimmed by 3 bases and V by 3 bases; bases with no gene match: 6. CDR3 length: 16 amino acids. CDR3 sequence: CASSHRDRRSNEKLFF. The CDR3, as DNA: TGCGCCAGCAGTCACAGGGACAGGCGATCTAATGAAAAACTGTTTTTT.

The rearrangement uses TRBV7-2 and TRBJ1-2; perhaps TRBD1 as D (5 bases). The V end lost 6 bases, the J end lost 0 bases, and 8 bases lay between the germline ends. The length of the CDR3 is 13 residues. The germline gives CDR1 SGHTA, CDR2 FQGNSA. Written as DNA, the CDR3 is TGTGCCAGCAGTCCACAGGCTAACTATGGCTACACCTTC. It is translated as CASSPQANYGYTF.

CDR3 DNA: TGTGCCAGCAGCCCGGGACTAGCGGCTATGAACACCGGGGAGCTGTTTTTT. Translated: CASSPGLAAMNTGELFF. The chain is built from TRBV11-3 and TRBJ2-2; 11 nucleotides align to TRBD2. CDR3 length: 17 amino acids. CDR1 and CDR2 from the germline V gene are SGHNT and YENEEA. V was clipped by 5 bases and J by 1 base; unmatched bases: 6. Based on the CDR3 plus reference TRBV11-3 and TRBJ2-2, the full variable domain is EAGVVQSPRYKIIEKKQPVAFWCNPISGHNTLYWYLQNLGQGPELLIRYENEEAVDDSQLPKDRFSAERLKGVDSTLKIQPAELGDSAVYLCASSPGLAAMNTGELFFGEGSRLTVL.

V and J are TRBV12-3 or TRBV12-4 and TRBJ2-5, with D possibly TRBD1 on 5 matching bases. The CDR3 loop spans 13 amino acids. Trimming took 3 bases from V and 5 from J, leaving 10 bases between them. CDR3 residues: CASSFPNRETQYF. The CDR3 DNA reads TGTGCCAGCAGTTTCCCAAACAGGGAGACCCAGTACTTC.

The chain joins TRBV12-5 to TRBJ1-1; 7 bases are shared with TRBD1. CDR3 length equals 12 residues. CDR1 is LGHNT, CDR2 FRNRAP, per germline. Trimming at V came to 5 bases and at J to 6 bases, leaving 3 bases not matched to a gene. CDR3 in DNA: TGTGCTAGTGGTACAGGGGTGGCTGAAGCTTTCTTT. Protein product: CASGTGVAEAFF.

V gene TRBV2 combines with J gene TRBJ2-3; no definite D call. This CDR3 is built from 11 residues. Looked up from germline, CDR1 is SNHLY and CDR2 is FYNNEI. V was trimmed by 7 bases and J by 4 bases, leaving 6 bases between them. CDR3: CASKSADTQYF. The CDR3, as DNA: TGTGCCAGCAAGAGCGCAGATACGCAGTATTTT.

CDR3 sequence (DNA): TGTGCCAGTAGGACCCTAGCGGGGGGTTGGGTCACCGGGGAGCTGTTTTTT. This encodes CASRTLAGGWVTGELFF. The V gene is TRBV19, the J gene TRBJ2-2; 11 nucleotides line up with TRBD2. The CDR3 spans 17 residues. Unmatched junction bases numbered 10, after V lost 6 bases and J lost 4 bases. Germline V gene lookup returns CDR1 LNHDA and CDR2 SQIVND (reference sequence).

V is TRBV10-3 and J is TRBJ2-5; TRBD2 agrees at 15 bases. This CDR3 spans 19 amino acids. Looked up from germline, CDR1 is ENHRY and CDR2 is SYGVKD. V dropped 3 bases and J dropped 4; count of bases not matched to a gene: 12. In DNA form, the CDR3 reads TGTGCCATCAGTGACCCCGGACTAGCGGGAGGGCCGAGCCCAGAGACCCAGTACTTC. Protein: CAISDPGLAGGPSPETQYF.

This chain uses TRBV11-2 with TRBJ1-1; possibly TRBD1 for D (6 bases). V was cut by 2 bases and J by 6 bases, with 13 bases left in between. There are 14 residues in the CDR3. Looked up from germline, CDR1 is SGHAT and CDR2 is FQNNGV. The CDR3: CASSLQGSRAEAFF. The CDR3 nucleotides read TGTGCCAGCAGCTTACAGGGGTCAAGGGCTGAAGCTTTCTTT.

The chain is built from TRBV5-1 and TRBJ2-7; tentatively, D is TRBD1 (6 bases). Germline CDR1 and CDR2: SGHRS and YFSETQ. The CDR3 sequence is 15 residues long. Trimming pared 3 bases from V and 6 bases from J, leaving 19 bases between. CDR3 loop: CASSSYRVPPGEQYF. The CDR3 DNA is TGCGCCAGCAGCTCTTACAGGGTCCCCCCGGGCGAGCAGTACTTC.

The chain combines TRBV7-3 with TRBJ1-1; TRBD1 matches at 8 bases. The ends lost 3 bases at V and 1 base at J; junction bases unmatched: 4. Looked up from germline, CDR1 is SGHTA and CDR2 is FQGTGA. The CDR3 consists of 15 residues. CDR3 region: CASSFQGAGNTEAFF. The CDR3 DNA follows: TGTGCCAGCAGCTTTCAGGGGGCGGGGAACACTGAAGCTTTCTTT. Together with reference TRBV7-3 and TRBJ1-1, the CDR3 gives the full variable domain: GAGVSQTPSNKVTEKGKYVELRCDPISGHTALYWYRQSLGQGPEFLIYFQGTGAADDSGLPNDRFFAVRPEGSVSTLKIQRTERGDSAVYLCASSFQGAGNTEAFFGQGTRLTVV.

This chain's CDR3 is CASSPGPGVEAFF. CDR3 sequence (DNA): TGTGCCAGCTCACCAGGCCCCGGGGTTGAAGCTTTCTTT. This rearrangement joins TRBV18 to TRBJ1-1; D call uncertain. This CDR3 region has 13 residues. Deletions cut 2 bases from V and 7 bases from J, with 11 bases between. Germline V lookup: CDR1 KGHSH, CDR2 LQKENI.

The chain uses TRBV29-1 and TRBJ1-1; tentatively, D is TRBD1 (6 bases). The V and J ends lost 7 bases and 1 base respectively, with 13 bases between them. CDR3 length equals 13 residues. Germline CDR1 is SQVTM and CDR2 is ANQGSEA. The CDR3 spells CSAAWTENTEAFF. CDR3 DNA: TGCAGCGCCGCCTGGACAGAGAACACTGAAGCTTTCTTT.

V and J are TRBV30 and TRBJ2-7, with 7 bases fitting TRBD1. The CDR3 length is 14 residues. Losses at the gene ends were 0 bases for V and 6 bases for J; bases not matched to a gene: 8. Germline values: CDR1 GTSNPN, CDR2 SVGIG (reference sequence). DNA of the CDR3: TGTGCCTGGAGTGTGCAACAGGGGAAGTCCGAGCAGTACTTC. Translating gives CAWSVQQGKSEQYF.

The chain joins TRBV11-1 to TRBJ1-5, with TRBD1 as a possible D gene (5 bases). The CDR3 runs 14 residues. In germline, CDR1 is SGHAT, CDR2 FQDESV (reference sequence). The V and J ends lost 2 bases and 3 bases respectively, with 8 bases between them. CDR3: CASSLSGPNQPQHF. In DNA form, the CDR3 reads TGTGCCAGCAGCTTATCAGGGCCCAATCAGCCCCAGCATTTT.

The V gene is TRBV29-1, the J gene TRBJ2-3; the match to TRBD1 covers 8 bases. The junction had 4 bases not matched to a gene; V was cut back by 8 bases and J by 3 bases. Germline CDR1 SQVTM, CDR2 ANQGSEA. The CDR3 sequence is 12 residues long. CDR3 loop: CSTRQGTDTQYF. CDR3 nucleotides: TGCAGCACCCGACAGGGGACAGATACGCAGTATTTT.

The chain links TRBV18 to TRBJ2-7; possibly TRBD2 for D (6 bases). The germline gives CDR1 KGHSH, CDR2 LQKENI. Trimming pared 4 bases from V and 7 bases from J, leaving 17 bases between. This CDR3 spans 14 amino acids. The DNA for the CDR3 is TGTGCCAGCTCACTAGGTGGAGGGGCGGGTGAGCAGTACTTC. Amino acid sequence: CASSLGGGAGEQYF.

With regard to this clone: One end of the junction is discordant with germline, which a read error may explain. The gene calls are TRBV7-2 and TRBJ2-1, with D maybe TRBD1 (7 bases). The CDR3 totals 11 residues. Germline CDR1 SGHTA, CDR2 FQGNSA. The CDR3 sequence is CASSQGGERIF. Written as DNA, the CDR3 is TGTGCCAGCAGCCAGGGGGGAGAGAGGATCTTC.

The gene calls are TRBV27 and TRBJ1-2; no clear D. The CDR3 covers 13 residues. V dropped 7 bases and J dropped 3 bases, with 12 bases sitting between them. Germline assignment: CDR1 MNHEY and CDR2 SMNVEV (reference sequence). In DNA form, the CDR3 reads TGTGCCAGCAAACGGGAGGGTGACTATGGCTACACCTTC. Residues: CASKREGDYGYTF.

This chain joins TRBV27 and TRBJ2-1, with D uncertain. V was cut by 3 bases and J by 10 bases, with 13 bases left in between. Germline CDR1 reads MNHEY; CDR2 reads SMNVEV (reference sequence). The CDR3 is 13 residues long. CDR3 protein: CASSFFLVAEQFF. For the CDR3, the DNA is TGTGCCAGCAGTTTTTTTCTCGTCGCGGAGCAGTTCTTC.

This clone was counted once. The chain joins TRBV12-5 to TRBJ2-2; 7 bases are shared with TRBD2. CDR3 length: 12 amino acids. The V segment lost 7 bases and the J segment 6 bases; nucleotides outside the gene matches: 2. Germline V gene sequence: CDR1 LGHNT, CDR2 FRNRAP. In DNA, the CDR3 is TGTGCTAGTGTTCGGGGGGCCGGGGAGCTGTTTTTT. Protein: CASVRGAGELFF.

The chain carries TRBV4-3 and TRBJ2-2; 15 bases align to TRBD2. The germline V gene has CDR1 LGHNA and CDR2 YSLEER. The CDR3 consists of 21 residues. Losses at the gene ends were 0 bases for V and 7 bases for J; bases not matched to a gene: 15. The CDR3 spells CASSQDGGRGLAGGRIGELFF. The CDR3 nucleotides are TGCGCCAGCAGCCAAGATGGGGGACGGGGACTAGCGGGAGGTAGGATCGGGGAGCTGTTTTTT.

The gene calls are TRBV6-2 or TRBV6-3 and TRBJ2-7; tentative D call: TRBD1 (5 bases). The CDR3 contains 13 residues. V shed 0 bases and J shed 5 bases, with 8 bases lying between them. The germline CDR1 and CDR2 sequences are MNHEY and SVGEGT. In DNA, the CDR3 is TGTGCCAGCAGTTACTCTCAGGGCAACGAGCAGTACTTC. It codes for CASSYSQGNEQYF.

The V call is TRBV6-5, the J call TRBJ1-1; 7 bases align to TRBD1. This CDR3 contains 12 residues. V shed 5 bases, J shed 10 bases, and the junction held 7 bases outside the gene matches. The germline CDR1 and CDR2 sequences are MNHEY and SVGAGI. CDR3 nucleotides: TGTGCCAGCAGTAGGACACAGGGGAGAGCTTTCTTT. Its protein is CASSRTQGRAFF.

V is TRBV6-1 and J is TRBJ2-1, with TRBD2 as a possible D gene (5 bases). Trimming took 0 bases from V and 0 from J, leaving 6 bases between them. Germline values: CDR1 MNHNS, CDR2 SASEGT. This CDR3 contains 15 residues. CDR3 amino acids: CASSEAGSSYNEQFF. The CDR3 DNA reads as TGTGCCAGCAGTGAAGCGGGGAGCTCCTACAATGAGCAGTTCTTC.